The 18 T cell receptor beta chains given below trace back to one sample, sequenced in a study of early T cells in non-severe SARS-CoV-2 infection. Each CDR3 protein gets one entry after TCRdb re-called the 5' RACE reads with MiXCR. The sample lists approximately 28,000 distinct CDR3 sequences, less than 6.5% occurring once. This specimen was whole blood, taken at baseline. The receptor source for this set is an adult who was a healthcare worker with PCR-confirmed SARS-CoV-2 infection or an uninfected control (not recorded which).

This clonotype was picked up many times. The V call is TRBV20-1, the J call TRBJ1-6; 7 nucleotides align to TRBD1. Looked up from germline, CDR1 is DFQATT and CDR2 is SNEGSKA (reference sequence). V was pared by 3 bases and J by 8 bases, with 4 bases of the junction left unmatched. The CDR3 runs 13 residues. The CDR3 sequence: CSARDRWHSPLHF. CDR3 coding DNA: TGCAGTGCTAGGGACAGGTGGCATTCACCCCTCCACTTT.

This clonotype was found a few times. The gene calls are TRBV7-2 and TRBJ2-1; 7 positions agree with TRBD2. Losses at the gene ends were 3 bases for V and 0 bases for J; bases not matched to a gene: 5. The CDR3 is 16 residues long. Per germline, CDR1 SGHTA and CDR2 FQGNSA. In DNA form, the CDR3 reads TGTGCCAGCAGCTTGGAAGCGGGAATCTCCTACAATGAGCAGTTCTTC. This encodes CASSLEAGISYNEQFF.

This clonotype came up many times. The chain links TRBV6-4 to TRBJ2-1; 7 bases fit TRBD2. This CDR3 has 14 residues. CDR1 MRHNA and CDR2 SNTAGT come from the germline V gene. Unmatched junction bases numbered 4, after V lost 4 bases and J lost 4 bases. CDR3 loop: CASSAGGEYNEQFF. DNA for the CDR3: TGTGCCAGCAGTGCGGGAGGAGAGTACAATGAGCAGTTCTTC.

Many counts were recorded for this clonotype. The CDR3 region is CASSYGEGRENYGYTF. The CDR3 coding sequence is TGTGCCAGCAGTTACGGGGAGGGGCGCGAAAACTATGGCTACACCTTC. This sequence joins TRBV6-5 and TRBJ1-2, with a weak D call TRBD1 (5 bases). CDR1 is MNHEY, CDR2 SVGAGI, per germline. The ends were cut back, 2 bases at V and 2 bases at J, with 15 bases in the middle. The CDR3 length is 16 residues.

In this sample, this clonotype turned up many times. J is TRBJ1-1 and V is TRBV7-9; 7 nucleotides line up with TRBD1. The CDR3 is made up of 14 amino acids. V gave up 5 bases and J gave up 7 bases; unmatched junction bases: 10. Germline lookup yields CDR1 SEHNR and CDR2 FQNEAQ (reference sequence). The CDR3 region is CASSKQGPGGEAFF. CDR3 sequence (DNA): TGTGCCAGCAGCAAACAGGGGCCTGGGGGTGAAGCTTTCTTT.

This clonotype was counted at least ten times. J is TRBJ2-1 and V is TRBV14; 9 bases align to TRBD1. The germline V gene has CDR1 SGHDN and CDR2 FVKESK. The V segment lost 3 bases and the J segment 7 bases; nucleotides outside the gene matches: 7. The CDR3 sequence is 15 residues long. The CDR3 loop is CASSHRDRVRNEQFF. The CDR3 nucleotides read TGTGCCAGCAGCCACAGGGACAGGGTAAGAAATGAGCAGTTCTTC.

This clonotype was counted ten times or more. CDR3 region: CASSVTVQTGGDQPQHF. The CDR3 nucleotides are TGTGCCAGCAGTGTGACGGTCCAGACAGGCGGTGATCAGCCCCAGCATTTT. The chain is built from TRBV6-1 and TRBJ1-5, with a weak D call TRBD1 (6 bases). CDR1 is MNHNS and CDR2 is SASEGT in the germline V gene. The CDR3 loop spans 17 amino acids. The V and J ends lost 4 bases and 5 bases respectively, with 21 bases between them.

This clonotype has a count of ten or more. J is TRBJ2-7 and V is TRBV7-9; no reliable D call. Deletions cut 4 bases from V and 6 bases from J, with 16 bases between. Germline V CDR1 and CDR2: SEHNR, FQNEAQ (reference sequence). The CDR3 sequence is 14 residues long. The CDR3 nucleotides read TGTGCCAGCAGCTCCTCTAACTATTATTTCGAGCAGTACTTC. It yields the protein CASSSSNYYFEQYF.

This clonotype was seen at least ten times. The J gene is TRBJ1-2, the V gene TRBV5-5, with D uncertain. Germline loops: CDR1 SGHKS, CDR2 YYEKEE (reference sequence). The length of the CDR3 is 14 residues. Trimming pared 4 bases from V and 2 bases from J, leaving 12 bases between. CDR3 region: CASSLGLKNYGYTF. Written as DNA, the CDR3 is TGTGCCAGCAGCCTAGGACTGAAGAACTATGGCTACACCTTC.

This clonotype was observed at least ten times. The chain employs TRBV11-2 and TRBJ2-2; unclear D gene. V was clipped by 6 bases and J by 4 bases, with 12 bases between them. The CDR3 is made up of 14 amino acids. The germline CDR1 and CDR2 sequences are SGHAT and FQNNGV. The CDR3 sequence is CASRWELGTGELFF. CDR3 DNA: TGTGCCAGCAGATGGGAACTCGGCACCGGGGAGCTGTTTTTT.

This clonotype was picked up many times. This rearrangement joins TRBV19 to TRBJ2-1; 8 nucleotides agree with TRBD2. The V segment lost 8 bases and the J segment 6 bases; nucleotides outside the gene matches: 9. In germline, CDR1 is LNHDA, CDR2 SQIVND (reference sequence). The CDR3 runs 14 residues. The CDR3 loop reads CASAQRGSSNEQFF. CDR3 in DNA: TGTGCCAGTGCTCAGCGGGGGAGCAGCAATGAGCAGTTCTTC. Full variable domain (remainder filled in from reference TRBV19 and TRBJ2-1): DGGITQSPKYLFRKEGQNVTLSCEQNLNHDAMYWYRQDPGQGLRLIYYSQIVNDFQKGDIAEGYSVSREKKESFPLTVTSAQKNPTAFYLCASAQRGSSNEQFFGPGTRLTVL.

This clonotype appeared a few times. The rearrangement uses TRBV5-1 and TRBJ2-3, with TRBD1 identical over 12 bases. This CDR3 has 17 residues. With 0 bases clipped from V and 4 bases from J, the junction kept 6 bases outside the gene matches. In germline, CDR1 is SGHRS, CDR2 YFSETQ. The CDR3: CASSLAWDRGLADTQYF. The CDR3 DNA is TGCGCCAGCAGCTTGGCGTGGGACAGGGGGCTGGCAGATACGCAGTATTTT.

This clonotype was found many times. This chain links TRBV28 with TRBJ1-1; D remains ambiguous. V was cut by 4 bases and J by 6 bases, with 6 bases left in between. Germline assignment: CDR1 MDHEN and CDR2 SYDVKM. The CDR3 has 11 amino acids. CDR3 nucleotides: TGTGCCAGCAGTTGGAGATCTGAAGCTTTCTTT. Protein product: CASSWRSEAFF. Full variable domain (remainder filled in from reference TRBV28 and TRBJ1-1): DVKVTQSSRYLVKRTGEKVFLECVQDMDHENMFWYRQDPGLGLRLIYFSYDVKMKEKGDIPEGYSVSREKKERFSLILESASTNQTSMYLCASSWRSEAFFGQGTRLTVV.

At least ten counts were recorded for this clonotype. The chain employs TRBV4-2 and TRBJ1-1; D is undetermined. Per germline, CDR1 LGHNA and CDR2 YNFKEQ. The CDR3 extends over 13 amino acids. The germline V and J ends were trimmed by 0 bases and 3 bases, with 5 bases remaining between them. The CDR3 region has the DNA TGTGCCAGCAGCCAAGATTCTTACACTGAAGCTTTCTTT. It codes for CASSQDSYTEAFF.

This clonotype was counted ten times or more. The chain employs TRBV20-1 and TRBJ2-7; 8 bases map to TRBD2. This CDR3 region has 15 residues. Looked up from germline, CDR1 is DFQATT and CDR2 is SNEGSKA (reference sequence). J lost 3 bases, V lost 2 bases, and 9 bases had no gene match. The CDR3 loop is CSARSPSGSIYEQYF. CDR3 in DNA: TGCAGTGCTAGAAGCCCCAGCGGGAGTATCTACGAGCAGTACTTC.

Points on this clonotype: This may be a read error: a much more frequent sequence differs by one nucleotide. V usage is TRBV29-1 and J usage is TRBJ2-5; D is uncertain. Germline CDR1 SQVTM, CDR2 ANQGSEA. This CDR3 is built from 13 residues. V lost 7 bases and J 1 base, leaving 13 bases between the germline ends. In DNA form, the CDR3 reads TGCAGCGCTGTATTTGCCGGCCAAGAGACCCAGTACTTC. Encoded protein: CSAVFAGQETQYF.

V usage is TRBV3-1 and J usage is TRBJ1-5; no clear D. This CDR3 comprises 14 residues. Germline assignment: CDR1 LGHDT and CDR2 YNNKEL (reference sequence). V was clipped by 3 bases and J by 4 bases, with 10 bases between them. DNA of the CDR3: TGTGCCAGCAGCCAGGGTGGTGGGAATCAGCCCCAGCATTTT. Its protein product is CASSQGGGNQPQHF.

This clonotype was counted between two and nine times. The DNA of the CDR3 is TGCAGTGCCCGACCCCAGGGGTGGACCGGGGAGCTGTTTTTT. It is translated as CSARPQGWTGELFF. The V and J genes are TRBV20-1 and TRBJ2-2; perhaps TRBD1 as D (6 bases). There are 14 residues in the CDR3. Germline V gene sequence: CDR1 DFQATT, CDR2 SNEGSKA (reference sequence). V was cut by 6 bases and J by 5 bases, with 16 bases left in between.